This record looks at one TCR beta chain sequence and its context. Its antigen is still unknown. The sample originates from a study of T cells expressing NK-cell markers. Study-wide context: Seven of the eight sequenced donors were classified as HCMV-seropositive, and one was classified as seronegative.

Germline values: CDR1 DFQATT, CDR2 SNEGSKA (reference sequence). This CDR3 contains 12 residues. As the method of synthesis, 5'RACE template switching with UMIs yielded TCR beta cDNA. Following a re-call of the 5' RACE reads, TCRdb has one entry per CDR3 protein and lacks DNA. This listing includes 400,000 or so distinct CDR3 sequences. Study results and limitations: In several donors, dominant clonotypes made up roughly 28.3-65% of CD3+CD56-NKG2C+ cells. Dominant NKG2C+ clonotypes accounted for about 1.0-8% of CD8+ T cells in more than 5 donors.

This receptor was obtained from a woman aged 45 to 65 in good health. Sequencing was carried out using blood T cells: a sorted CD56 or NKG2C T cell subset, CD4+ or CD8+ T cells, or bulk PBMC T cells (not recorded which). V gene TRBV20-1 combines with J gene TRBJ2-1; absent DNA, TCRdb's TRBD1 call cannot be checked. The CDR3 spells CSARGGTNEQFF.